This note documents a single T cell receptor (beta chain) sequence. These data belong to a study of blood T cell repertoires in COVID-19. Study-level information: Samples of COVID-19 (acute and convalescent) were obtained from the United States, Italy and Spain. Sources were T cells, B-cell-depleted T cells, or PBMCs; the material itself was cDNA or gDNA.

Original data processing: Reference gene primer amplification in the assay estimated nucleated cell counts. Assay: immunoSEQ multiplex PCR; the TCRdb copy retains only in-frame clones and omits some. The DNA was the basis for D and trimming; V, J and clone size are from that table. The sample shows almost 100,000 clones, 86% of them seen only once. This CDR3 has 11 amino acids. Germline CDR1 SGHAT, CDR2 FQNNGV. J was trimmed by 4 bases and V by 10 bases; bases with no gene match: 3. This chain uses TRBV11-2 with TRBJ2-5; 7 bases align to TRBD2. Sequenced input: peripheral blood. The receptor was isolated from a man aged 50-60 years with acute or convalescent COVID-19. CDR3 DNA: TGTGCCACCTCTAGCGGAGAGACCCAGTACTTC. Its protein is CATSSGETQYF.